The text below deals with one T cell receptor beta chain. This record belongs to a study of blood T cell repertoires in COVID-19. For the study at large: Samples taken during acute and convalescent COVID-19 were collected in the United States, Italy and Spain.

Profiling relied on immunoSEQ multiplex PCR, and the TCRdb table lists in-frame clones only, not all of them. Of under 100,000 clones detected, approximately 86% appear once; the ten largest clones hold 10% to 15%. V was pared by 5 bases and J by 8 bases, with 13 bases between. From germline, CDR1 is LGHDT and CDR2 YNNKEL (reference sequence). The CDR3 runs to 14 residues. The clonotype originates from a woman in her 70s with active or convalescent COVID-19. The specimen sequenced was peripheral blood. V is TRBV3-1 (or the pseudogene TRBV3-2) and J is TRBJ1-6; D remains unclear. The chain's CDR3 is CASSSAHQDSPLHF. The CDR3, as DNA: TGTGCCAGCAGCTCCGCCCACCAGGATTCACCCCTCCACTTT.